A selection of T cell receptor beta chains follows, all from one sample in a study of cytomegalovirus exposure and HLA in healthy donors. Clones were sequenced by immunoSEQ multiplex PCR, and TCRdb holds only the in-frame ones, with some missing. The sample consists of roughly 190,000 clones, approximately 78% of them appearing once. What was sequenced was PBMCs. The receptors here all came from a woman aged 18-35 years in good health and CMV-seronegative. CDR3s include the opening cysteine and the closing phenylalanine or tryptophan.

J gene,V gene,CDR3 protein
TRBJ2-2,TRBV29-1,CSVPRIGRGTGELFF
TRBJ2-1,TRBV5-4,CASSLFRLAGEVDEQFF
TRBJ2-5,TRBV5-4,CASRPTTRGETQYF
TRBJ1-5,TRBV19,CASSIEKGMMSQPQHF
TRBJ2-1,TRBV29-1,CSVAFGTGANNEQFF
TRBJ1-5,TRBV6-1,CASSSDKNQPQHF
TRBJ1-1,TRBV6-5,CASRQGLYEAFF
TRBJ2-7,TRBV18,CASSPIQGETHYEQYF
TRBJ2-7,TRBV28,CASSSVTGNSGQYF
TRBJ1-1,TRBV11-1,CATGDRAETEAFF
TRBJ2-5,TRBV6-5,CASSYRDQETQYF
TRBJ1-1,TRBV7-9,CASSLGTGGVPGTEAFF
TRBJ2-3,TRBV7-3,CASSVTSGPTDTQYF
TRBJ1-1,TRBV9,CASSVVEGTEAFF
TRBJ2-7,TRBV27,CASTSGTSGPYEQYF
TRBJ1-2,TRBV7-9,CASSLVGHGSANYGYTF
TRBJ1-5,TRBV28,CASSLPQGQNQPQHF